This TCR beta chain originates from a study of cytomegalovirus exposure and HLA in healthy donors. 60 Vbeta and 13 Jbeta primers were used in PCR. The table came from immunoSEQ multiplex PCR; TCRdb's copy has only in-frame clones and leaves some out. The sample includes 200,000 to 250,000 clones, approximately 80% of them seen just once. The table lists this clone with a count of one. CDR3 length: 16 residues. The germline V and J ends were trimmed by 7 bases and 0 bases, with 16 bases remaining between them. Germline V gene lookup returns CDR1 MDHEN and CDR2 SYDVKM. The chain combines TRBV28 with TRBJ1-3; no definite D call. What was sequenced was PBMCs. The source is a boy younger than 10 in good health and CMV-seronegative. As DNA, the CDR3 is TGTGCCAGCACGAGTCCGTTCGTACGCTCTGGAAACACCATATATTTT. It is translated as CASTSPFVRSGNTIYF. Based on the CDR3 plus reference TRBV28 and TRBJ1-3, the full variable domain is DVKVTQSSRYLVKRTGEKVFLECVQDMDHENMFWYRQDPGLGLRLIYFSYDVKMKEKGDIPEGYSVSREKKERFSLILESASTNQTSMYLCASTSPFVRSGNTIYFGEGSWLTVV.